Here is one T cell receptor (beta chain) with its context. As yet, its antigen is unknown. These data belong to a study of cytomegalovirus exposure and HLA in healthy donors. PCR involved 60 Vbeta and 13 Jbeta primers. The assay was immunoSEQ multiplex PCR, and TCRdb's table has in-frame clones only and misses some. The table records 100,000 to 150,000 clones, 70% to 75% of them present only once. There are 16 residues in the CDR3. Per germline, CDR1 LNHDA and CDR2 SQIVND (reference sequence). The J segment lost 11 bases and the V segment lost 6 bases, leaving 19 bases of the junction unmatched. General study points: It has been reported that TCR beta sequences accurately predicted the HLA-A and HLA-B alleles of most subjects.

The chain joins TRBV19 to TRBJ2-1, with 7 bases lining up with TRBD1. The sequenced sample consisted of PBMCs. This receptor was obtained from a male donor in good health and CMV-seronegative. This CDR3 is CASRPGTASWDHKQFF. The DNA for the CDR3 is TGTGCCAGTAGACCCGGGACAGCTTCCTGGGACCACAAGCAGTTCTTC.